A selection of T cell receptor beta chains follows, all from one sample in a study of cytomegalovirus exposure and HLA in healthy donors. Assay: immunoSEQ multiplex PCR; the TCRdb copy retains only in-frame clones and omits some. This sample yields roughly 140,000 clones, of which about three quarters are seen a single time; 3.5% to 4% belongs to the top ten. Sequencing was performed on PBMCs. The receptors derive from a man younger than 35 in good health and CMV-seronegative. Both conserved end residues are part of each CDR3. Each record gives: V gene, clone size, D gene, J gene, CDR3 protein, CDR3 DNA. A D gene is named only where the DNA matches it firmly. Rows give clone size only sometimes, using once, few, many, or a class for an expanded clone.

TRBV7-9,-,TRBD1,TRBJ2-7,CASSPGTGRGRGYEQYF,TGTGCCAGCAGCCCCGGGACAGGACGGGGTAGGGGCTACGAGCAGTACTTC
TRBV10-1,once,-,TRBJ2-7,CASSPGHLYEQYF,TGCGCCAGCAGTCCGGGACACCTCTACGAGCAGTACTTC
TRBV28,-,TRBD1,TRBJ2-5,CASRGQRETQYF,TGTGCCAGCAGGGGACAGCGGGAGACCCAGTACTTC
TRBV10-2,-,-,TRBJ2-2,CASSELTGNTGELFF,TGCGCCAGCAGTGAGTTAACAGGAAACACCGGGGAGCTGTTTTTT
TRBV6-1,-,TRBD2,TRBJ2-7,CASSEGLAGGVYEQYF,TGTGCCAGCAGTGAGGGACTAGCGGGAGGAGTTTACGAGCAGTACTTC
TRBV7-2,once,-,TRBJ2-4,CASSLAPGLAKNIQYF,TGTGCCAGCAGCTTAGCACCGGGATTAGCCAAAAACATTCAGTACTTC
TRBV7-9,-,-,TRBJ1-1,CASSLFRGGGDTEAFF,TGTGCCAGCAGCTTATTTCGGGGCGGGGGTGATACTGAAGCTTTCTTT
TRBV10-2,-,TRBD1,TRBJ2-4,CASSRRGQGGNIQYF,TGCGCCAGCAGTAGGAGGGGACAGGGCGGGAACATTCAGTACTTC
TRBV28,-,TRBD1,TRBJ2-7,CASSDRGREQYF,TGTGCCAGCAGTGACAGGGGGCGGGAGCAGTACTTC
TRBV28,-,TRBD2,TRBJ2-3,CASTQSGRAGDTQYF,TGTGCCAGCACCCAAAGCGGGAGGGCGGGAGATACGCAGTATTTT
TRBV9,-,TRBD2,TRBJ2-3,CASSVGTSGRIDTQYF,TGTGCCAGCAGCGTAGGGACTAGCGGGAGGATAGATACGCAGTATTTT
TRBV10-1,-,-,TRBJ1-2,CASSAKRGEDGYTF,TGCGCCAGCAGTGCAAAGCGAGGGGAGGATGGCTACACCTTC
TRBV11-2,few,TRBD1,TRBJ2-7,CASSDLARDRSSYEQYF,TGTGCCAGCAGCGACCTGGCACGGGACAGATCCTCCTACGAGCAGTACTTC
TRBV10-1,-,-,TRBJ2-3,CASSEYGGITDTQYF,TGCGCCAGCAGTGAGTATGGCGGAATCACAGATACGCAGTATTTT
TRBV2,-,-,TRBJ1-1,CASSAKAGGEAFF,TGTGCCAGCAGCGCTAAAGCCGGGGGGGAAGCTTTCTTT
TRBV6-1,-,-,TRBJ1-6,CASSELATTGSSPLHF,TGTGCCAGCAGTGAATTGGCCACTACGGGGAGTTCACCCCTCCACTTT
TRBV7-9,-,-,TRBJ1-2,CASSLATTQDRWGYTF,TGTGCCAGCAGCTTAGCGACTACGCAGGACCGGTGGGGCTACACCTTC
TRBV18,-,TRBD2,TRBJ2-2,CASSPFSGSGTGELFF,TGTGCCAGCTCACCATTCAGCGGGAGTGGCACCGGGGAGCTGTTTTTT
TRBV2,-,-,TRBJ1-5,CASSGEGRGNQPQHF,TGTGCCAGCAGTGGGGAGGGGCGCGGCAATCAGCCCCAGCATTTT
TRBV19,-,TRBD1,TRBJ2-5,CASSPRWDRMYQETQYF,TGTGCCAGTAGCCCCCGATGGGACAGGATGTACCAAGAGACCCAGTACTTC
TRBV27,-,TRBD1,TRBJ1-1,CASRIDRANTEAFF,TGTGCCAGCAGAATCGACAGGGCGAACACTGAAGCTTTCTTT
TRBV19,-,-,TRBJ2-7,CASSTWTPSYEQYF,TGTGCCAGTAGTACTTGGACTCCCTCCTACGAGCAGTACTTC
TRBV30,few,-,TRBJ1-2,CAWSGLTGLIYTF,TGTGCCTGGAGTGGGCTGACAGGATTGATCTACACCTTC
TRBV4-2,-,TRBD2,TRBJ2-6,CASSQHRSGTGANVLTF,TGTGCCAGCAGCCAACACCGGAGCGGGACTGGGGCCAACGTCCTGACTTTC
TRBV10-1,few,TRBD2,TRBJ2-3,CASSALLAGFPESTDTQYF,TGCGCCAGCAGTGCCTTACTAGCGGGGTTCCCGGAAAGCACAGATACGCAGTATTTT
TRBV27,-,TRBD2,TRBJ2-7,CASSLEAGVAYEQYF,TGTGCCAGCAGTTTAGAGGCGGGAGTAGCCTACGAGCAGTACTTC
TRBV7-9,once,TRBD1,TRBJ1-1,CASSLGSRGDTEAFF,TGTGCCAGCAGCTTAGGTTCCAGGGGGGACACTGAAGCTTTCTTT
TRBV5-1,-,TRBD1,TRBJ1-2,CASSAGTALHYGYTF,TGCGCCAGCAGCGCGGGGACAGCCCTACACTATGGCTACACCTTC
TRBV29-1,-,-,TRBJ1-1,CSVDRSLMNTEAFF,TGCAGCGTTGATCGGAGTCTAATGAACACTGAAGCTTTCTTT
TRBV6-5,-,-,TRBJ2-7,CASSYRGRSYEQYF,TGTGCCAGCAGTTACCGGGGTCGTTCGTACGAGCAGTACTTC
TRBV5-6,few,-,TRBJ2-3,CASMPLGTPRSTDTQYF,TGTGCCAGCATGCCTTTGGGGACTCCTCGCTCCACAGATACGCAGTATTTT
TRBV4-1,-,TRBD1,TRBJ1-1,CASSQSRTGTSGAFF,TGCGCCAGCAGCCAATCAAGGACAGGGACGAGTGGAGCTTTCTTT
TRBV27,once,TRBD1,TRBJ2-7,CASSPRDRVLYEQYF,TGTGCCAGCAGTCCGCGGGACAGGGTCTTATACGAGCAGTACTTC
TRBV5-1,-,TRBD1,TRBJ1-5,CASSYTGGALQPQHF,TGCGCCAGCAGTTATACAGGGGGGGCCCTTCAGCCCCAGCATTTT
TRBV9,-,-,TRBJ2-3,CASSVRAPGDTQYF,TGTGCCAGCAGCGTGCGTGCCCCCGGTGATACGCAGTATTTT
TRBV7-9,once,-,TRBJ1-2,CASSLAGANYGYTF,TGTGCCAGCAGCTTAGCAGGAGCCAACTATGGCTACACCTTC
TRBV19,-,-,TRBJ1-2,CASSIDSSREYGYTF,TGTGCCAGTAGTATAGATAGCAGTCGGGAGTATGGCTACACCTTC
TRBV29-1,-,TRBD1,TRBJ2-1,CSADISTGPQFF,TGCAGCGCGGATATCTCGACAGGGCCGCAGTTCTTC
TRBV11-2,-,-,TRBJ2-7,CASSLEGVPSYEQYF,TGTGCCAGCAGCTTAGAAGGGGTCCCATCTTACGAGCAGTACTTC
TRBV7-2,-,TRBD1,TRBJ1-4,CASSPAGTGVEKLFF,TGTGCCAGCAGCCCCGCCGGGACAGGGGTTGAAAAACTGTTTTTT
TRBV30,-,-,TRBJ1-5,CAWSVAPDSGNQPQHF,TGTGCCTGGAGTGTCGCCCCGGACAGTGGCAATCAGCCCCAGCATTTT
TRBV6-1,-,-,TRBJ1-4,CASSGRRTDNLGEKLFF,TGTGCCAGCAGTGGCCGTAGGACAGATAATTTAGGTGAAAAACTGTTTTTT
TRBV19,-,-,TRBJ2-3,CASKGKNRLSDTQYF,TGTGCCAGTAAGGGGAAAAACAGGTTATCAGATACGCAGTATTTT
TRBV9,-,TRBD1,TRBJ1-2,CASTLDPTDRASMSGGYTF,TGTGCCAGCACCCTAGACCCAACGGACAGGGCGTCTATGTCGGGTGGCTACACCTTC
TRBV5-4,-,-,TRBJ2-5,CASSLSPQETQYF,TGTGCCAGCAGCTTGTCCCCGCAAGAGACCCAGTACTTC
TRBV15,once,TRBD1,TRBJ1-2,CATSRIQGHYGYTF,TGTGCCACCAGCAGGATACAGGGGCACTATGGCTACACCTTC
TRBV6-1,-,TRBD2,TRBJ2-1,CASSDTSGGYNEQFF,TGTGCCAGCAGTGACACTAGCGGGGGGTACAATGAGCAGTTCTTC
TRBV7-2,-,-,TRBJ1-1,CASSYNRVNTEAFF,TGTGCCAGCAGCTATAACAGGGTGAACACTGAAGCTTTCTTT
TRBV5-1,-,-,TRBJ2-1,CASSPPGSYNEQFF,TGCGCCAGCAGTCCCCCGGGCTCCTACAATGAGCAGTTCTTC
TRBV7-9,-,-,TRBJ1-4,CASSFASGANEKLFF,TGTGCCAGCAGCTTCGCGTCAGGGGCTAATGAAAAACTGTTTTTT
TRBV28,-,TRBD1,TRBJ2-7,CASRTTGPPYEQYF,TGTGCCAGCAGAACGACAGGGCCCCCCTACGAGCAGTACTTC
TRBV27,-,TRBD1,TRBJ1-3,CASSPKGQGDSKPIYF,TGTGCCAGCAGTCCAAAGGGACAGGGGGACTCAAAACCCATATATTTT
TRBV7-6,-,TRBD1,TRBJ2-2,CASSPGTVNTGELFF,TGTGCCAGCAGCCCCGGGACAGTTAACACCGGGGAGCTGTTTTTT